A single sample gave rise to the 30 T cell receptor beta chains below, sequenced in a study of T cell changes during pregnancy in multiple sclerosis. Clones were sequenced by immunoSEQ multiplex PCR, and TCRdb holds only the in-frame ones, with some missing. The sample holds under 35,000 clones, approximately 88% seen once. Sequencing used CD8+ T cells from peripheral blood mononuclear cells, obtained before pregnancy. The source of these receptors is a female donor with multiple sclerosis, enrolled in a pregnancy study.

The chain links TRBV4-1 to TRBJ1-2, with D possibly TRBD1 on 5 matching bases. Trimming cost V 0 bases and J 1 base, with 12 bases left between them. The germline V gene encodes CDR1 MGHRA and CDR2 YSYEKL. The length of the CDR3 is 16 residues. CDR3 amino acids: CASSQEEGPINYGYTF. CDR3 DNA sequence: TGCGCCAGCAGCCAAGAGGAGGGGCCCATTAACTATGGCTACACCTTC.

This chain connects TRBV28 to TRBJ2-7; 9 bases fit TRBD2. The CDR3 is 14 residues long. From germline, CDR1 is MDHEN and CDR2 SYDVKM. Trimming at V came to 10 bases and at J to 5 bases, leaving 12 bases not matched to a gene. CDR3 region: CATSKLAGYDEQYF. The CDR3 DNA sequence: TGTGCCACCTCGAAGCTAGCGGGGTACGACGAGCAGTACTTC.

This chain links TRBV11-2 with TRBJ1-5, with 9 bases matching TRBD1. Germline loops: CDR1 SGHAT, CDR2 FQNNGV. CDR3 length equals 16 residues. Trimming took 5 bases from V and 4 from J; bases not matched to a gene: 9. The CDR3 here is CASSPSPGQGNQPQHF. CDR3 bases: TGTGCCAGCAGCCCCTCCCCGGGACAGGGTAATCAGCCCCAGCATTTT. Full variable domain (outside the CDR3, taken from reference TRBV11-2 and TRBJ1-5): EAGVAQSPRYKIIEKRQSVAFWCNPISGHATLYWYQQILGQGPKLLIQFQNNGVVDDSQLPKDRFSAERLKGVDSTLKIQPAKLEDSAVYLCASSPSPGQGNQPQHFGDGTRLSIL.

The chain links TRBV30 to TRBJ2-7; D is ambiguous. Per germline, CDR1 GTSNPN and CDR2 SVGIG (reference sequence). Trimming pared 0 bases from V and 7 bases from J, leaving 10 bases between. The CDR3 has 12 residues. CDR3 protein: CAWSVFGWEQYF. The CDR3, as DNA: TGTGCCTGGAGTGTTTTCGGTTGGGAGCAGTACTTC.

Written as DNA, the CDR3 is TGTGCCAGCAACTTTACAGGGGCAGTATCTTTCTTT. Translation: CASNFTGAVSFF. V is TRBV27 and J is TRBJ1-1; 7 nucleotides agree with TRBD1. The junction had 11 bases not matched to a gene; V was cut back by 7 bases and J by 12 bases. This CDR3 is built from 12 residues. The germline gives CDR1 MNHEY, CDR2 SMNVEV (reference sequence).

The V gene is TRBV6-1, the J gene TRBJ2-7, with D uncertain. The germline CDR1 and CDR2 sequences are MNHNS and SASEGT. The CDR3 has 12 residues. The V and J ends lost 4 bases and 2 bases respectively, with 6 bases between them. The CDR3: CASSGTAYEQYF. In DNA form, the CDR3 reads TGTGCCAGCAGTGGAACGGCCTACGAGCAGTACTTC.

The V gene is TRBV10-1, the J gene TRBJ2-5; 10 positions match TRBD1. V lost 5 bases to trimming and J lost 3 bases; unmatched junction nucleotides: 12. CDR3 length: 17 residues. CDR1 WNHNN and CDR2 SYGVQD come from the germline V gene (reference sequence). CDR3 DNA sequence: TGCGCCAGCAGTCCGGGGCTTGCTGGGACAGGGGAAGAGACCCAGTACTTC. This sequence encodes CASSPGLAGTGEETQYF.

CDR3 bases: TGTGCCAGCTCACCGCCCGCAGCTAACTATGGCTACACCTTC. It is translated as CASSPPAANYGYTF. V and J are TRBV18 and TRBJ1-2, with unresolved D. Per the germline V gene, CDR1 is KGHSH and CDR2 is LQKENI. The germline V and J ends were trimmed by 3 bases and 0 bases, with 8 bases remaining between them. The CDR3 sequence is 14 residues long.

The CDR3 DNA follows: TGTGCCAGCAGTGAAGAGGGGGTTTACAATTCACCCCTCCACTTT. Its translation: CASSEEGVYNSPLHF. The chain recombines TRBV25-1 with TRBJ1-6, with a possible D match to TRBD1 (6 bases). The CDR3 loop spans 15 amino acids. Germline CDR1 MGHDK, CDR2 SYGVNS. V lost 2 bases, J lost 7 bases, and 12 bases lay in between.

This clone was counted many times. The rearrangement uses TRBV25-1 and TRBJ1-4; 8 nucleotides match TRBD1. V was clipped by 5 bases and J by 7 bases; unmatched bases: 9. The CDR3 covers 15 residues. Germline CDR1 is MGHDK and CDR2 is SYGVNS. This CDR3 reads CASSPRQGHVEKLFF. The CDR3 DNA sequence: TGTGCCAGCAGTCCCCGACAGGGGCACGTTGAAAAACTGTTTTTT.

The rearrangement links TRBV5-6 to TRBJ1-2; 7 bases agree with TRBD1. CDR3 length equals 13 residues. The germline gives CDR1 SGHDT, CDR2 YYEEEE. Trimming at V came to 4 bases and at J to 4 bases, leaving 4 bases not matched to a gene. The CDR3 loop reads CASSLGQTYGYTF. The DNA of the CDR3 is TGTGCCAGCAGCCTGGGACAGACCTATGGCTACACCTTC.

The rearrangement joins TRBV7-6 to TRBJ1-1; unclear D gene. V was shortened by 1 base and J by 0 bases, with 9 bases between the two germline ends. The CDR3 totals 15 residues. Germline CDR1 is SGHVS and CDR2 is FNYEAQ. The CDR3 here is CASSLVGGMNTEAFF. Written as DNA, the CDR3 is TGTGCCAGCAGCTTAGTTGGCGGTATGAACACTGAAGCTTTCTTT.

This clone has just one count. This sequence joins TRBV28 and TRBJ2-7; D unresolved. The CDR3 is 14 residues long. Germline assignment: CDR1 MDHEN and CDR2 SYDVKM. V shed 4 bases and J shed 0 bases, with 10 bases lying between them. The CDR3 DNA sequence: TGTGCCAGCAGTTCCGGGTGGAACTCCTACGAGCAGTACTTC. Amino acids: CASSSGWNSYEQYF.

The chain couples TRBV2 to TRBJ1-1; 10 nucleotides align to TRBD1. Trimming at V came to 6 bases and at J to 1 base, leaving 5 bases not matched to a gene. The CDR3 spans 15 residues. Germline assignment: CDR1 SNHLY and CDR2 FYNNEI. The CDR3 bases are TGTGCCAGCAGCAGGGGACAGGGGACGAACACTGAAGCTTTCTTT. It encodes CASSRGQGTNTEAFF.

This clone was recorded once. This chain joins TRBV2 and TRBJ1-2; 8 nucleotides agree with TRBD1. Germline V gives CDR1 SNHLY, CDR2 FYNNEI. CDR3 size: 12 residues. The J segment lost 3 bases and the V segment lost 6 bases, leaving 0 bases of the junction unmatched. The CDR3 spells CASRTGDYGYTF. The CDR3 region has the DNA TGTGCCAGCAGGACAGGGGACTATGGCTACACCTTC. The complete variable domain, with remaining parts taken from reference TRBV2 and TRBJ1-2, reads EPEVTQTPSHQVTQMGQEVILRCVPISNHLYFYWYRQILGQKVEFLVSFYNNEISEKSEIFDDQFSVERPDGSNFTLKIRSTKLEDSAMYFCASRTGDYGYTFGSGTRLTVV.

The CDR3 DNA reads TGTGCCAGCAGCACTCACAGGGGATGGAATTCACCCCTCCACTTT. The encoded protein is CASSTHRGWNSPLHF. The genes are TRBV9 and TRBJ1-6, with 7 bases that match TRBD1. V gave up 4 bases and J gave up 7 bases; unmatched junction bases: 8. The length of the CDR3 is 15 residues. The germline V gene has CDR1 SGDLS and CDR2 YYNGEE.

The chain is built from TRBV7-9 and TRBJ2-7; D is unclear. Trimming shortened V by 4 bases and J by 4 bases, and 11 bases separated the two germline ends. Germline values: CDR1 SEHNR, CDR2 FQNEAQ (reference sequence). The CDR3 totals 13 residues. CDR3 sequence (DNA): TGTGCCAGCAGCTCTCCGACGAGGTACGAGCAGTACTTC. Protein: CASSSPTRYEQYF.

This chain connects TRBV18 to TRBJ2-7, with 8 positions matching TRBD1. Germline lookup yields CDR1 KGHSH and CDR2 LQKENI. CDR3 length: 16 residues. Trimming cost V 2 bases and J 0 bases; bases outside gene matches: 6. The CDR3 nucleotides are TGTGCCAGCTCACCATCCCCGGGACAGGCCTCCTACGAGCAGTACTTC. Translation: CASSPSPGQASYEQYF.

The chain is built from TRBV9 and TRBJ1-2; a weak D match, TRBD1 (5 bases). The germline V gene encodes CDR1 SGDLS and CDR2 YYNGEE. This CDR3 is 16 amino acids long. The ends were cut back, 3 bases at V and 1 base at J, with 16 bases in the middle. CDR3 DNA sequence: TGTGCCAGCAGCGCCATTTTGGGGCTAGGTAACTATGGCTACACCTTC. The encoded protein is CASSAILGLGNYGYTF.

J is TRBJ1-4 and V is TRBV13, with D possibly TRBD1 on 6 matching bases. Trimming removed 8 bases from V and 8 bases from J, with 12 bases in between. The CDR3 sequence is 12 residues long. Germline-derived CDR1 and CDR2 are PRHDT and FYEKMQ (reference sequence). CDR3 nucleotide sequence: TGTGCCAGCCGTCAGGGGACCGAAAAACTGTTTTTT. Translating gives CASRQGTEKLFF. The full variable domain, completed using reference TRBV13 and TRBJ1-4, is AAGVIQSPRHLIKEKRETATLKCYPIPRHDTVYWYQQGPGQDPQFLISFYEKMQSDKGSIPDRFSAQQFSDYHSELNMSSLELGDSALYFCASRQGTEKLFFGSGTQLSVL.

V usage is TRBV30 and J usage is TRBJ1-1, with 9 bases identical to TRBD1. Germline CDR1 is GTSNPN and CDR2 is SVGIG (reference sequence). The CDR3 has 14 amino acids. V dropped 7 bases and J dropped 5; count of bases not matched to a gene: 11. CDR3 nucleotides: TGTGCCTTGAACCCCGGGACAGGGAGAACTGAAGCTTTCTTT. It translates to CALNPGTGRTEAFF.

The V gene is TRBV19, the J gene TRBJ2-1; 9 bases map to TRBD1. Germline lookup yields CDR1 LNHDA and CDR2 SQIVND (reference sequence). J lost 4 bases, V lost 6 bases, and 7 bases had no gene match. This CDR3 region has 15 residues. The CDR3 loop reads CASSPRDREYNEQFF. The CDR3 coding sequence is TGTGCCAGTAGCCCCCGGGACAGGGAATACAATGAGCAGTTCTTC. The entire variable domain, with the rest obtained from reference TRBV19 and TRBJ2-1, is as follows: DGGITQSPKYLFRKEGQNVTLSCEQNLNHDAMYWYRQDPGQGLRLIYYSQIVNDFQKGDIAEGYSVSREKKESFPLTVTSAQKNPTAFYLCASSPRDREYNEQFFGPGTRLTVL.

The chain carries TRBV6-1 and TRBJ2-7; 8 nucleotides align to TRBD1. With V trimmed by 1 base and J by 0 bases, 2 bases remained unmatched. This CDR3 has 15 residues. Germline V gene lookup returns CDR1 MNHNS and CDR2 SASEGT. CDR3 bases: TGTGCCAGCAGTGAAGGACAGGGGAGCTCCTACGAGCAGTACTTC. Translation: CASSEGQGSSYEQYF.

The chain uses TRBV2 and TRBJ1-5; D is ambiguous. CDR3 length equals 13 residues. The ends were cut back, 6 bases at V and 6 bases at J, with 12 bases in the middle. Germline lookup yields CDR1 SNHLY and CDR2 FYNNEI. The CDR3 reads CASRDGEGQPQHF. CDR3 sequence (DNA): TGTGCCAGCAGAGATGGAGAAGGTCAGCCCCAGCATTTT. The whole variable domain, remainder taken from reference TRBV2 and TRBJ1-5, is EPEVTQTPSHQVTQMGQEVILRCVPISNHLYFYWYRQILGQKVEFLVSFYNNEISEKSEIFDDQFSVERPDGSNFTLKIRSTKLEDSAMYFCASRDGEGQPQHFGDGTRLSIL.

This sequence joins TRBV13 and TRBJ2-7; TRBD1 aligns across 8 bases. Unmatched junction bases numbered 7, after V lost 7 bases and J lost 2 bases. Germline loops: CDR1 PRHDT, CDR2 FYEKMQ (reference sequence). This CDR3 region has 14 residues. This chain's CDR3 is CASNEGQAAYEQYF. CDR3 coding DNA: TGTGCCAGCAACGAGGGACAGGCAGCCTACGAGCAGTACTTC.

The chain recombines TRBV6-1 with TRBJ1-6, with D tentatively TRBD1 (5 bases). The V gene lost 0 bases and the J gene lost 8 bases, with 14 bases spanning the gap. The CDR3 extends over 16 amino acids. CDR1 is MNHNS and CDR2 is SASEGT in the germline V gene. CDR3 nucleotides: TGTGCCAGCAGTGAAGCGCAGGACATTTCCTATTCACCCCTCCACTTT. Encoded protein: CASSEAQDISYSPLHF.

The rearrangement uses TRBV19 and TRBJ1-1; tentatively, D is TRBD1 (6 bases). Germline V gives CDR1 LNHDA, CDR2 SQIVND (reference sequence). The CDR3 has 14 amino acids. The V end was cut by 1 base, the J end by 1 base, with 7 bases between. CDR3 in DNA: TGTGCCAGTAGTATAGGAGGGGGGAACACTGAAGCTTTCTTT. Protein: CASSIGGGNTEAFF.

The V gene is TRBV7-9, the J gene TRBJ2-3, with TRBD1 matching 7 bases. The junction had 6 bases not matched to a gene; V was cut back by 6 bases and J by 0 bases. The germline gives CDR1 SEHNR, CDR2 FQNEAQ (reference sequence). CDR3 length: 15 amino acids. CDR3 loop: CASRVTGLSTDTQYF. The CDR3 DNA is TGTGCCAGCAGGGTGACAGGGCTAAGCACAGATACGCAGTATTTT.

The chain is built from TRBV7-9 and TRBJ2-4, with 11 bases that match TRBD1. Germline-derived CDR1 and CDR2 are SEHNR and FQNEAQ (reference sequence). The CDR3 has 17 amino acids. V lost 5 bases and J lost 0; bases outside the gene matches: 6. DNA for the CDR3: TGTGCCAGCAGCGGGACAGGGGGAGGACTAGCCAAAAACATTCAGTACTTC. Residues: CASSGTGGGLAKNIQYF.

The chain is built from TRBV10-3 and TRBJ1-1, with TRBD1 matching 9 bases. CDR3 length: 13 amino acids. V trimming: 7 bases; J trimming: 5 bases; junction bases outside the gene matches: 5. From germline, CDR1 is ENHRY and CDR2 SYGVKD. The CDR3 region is CAINRGRGTEAFF. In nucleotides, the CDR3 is TGTGCCATCAACAGGGGGCGAGGGACTGAAGCTTTCTTT.